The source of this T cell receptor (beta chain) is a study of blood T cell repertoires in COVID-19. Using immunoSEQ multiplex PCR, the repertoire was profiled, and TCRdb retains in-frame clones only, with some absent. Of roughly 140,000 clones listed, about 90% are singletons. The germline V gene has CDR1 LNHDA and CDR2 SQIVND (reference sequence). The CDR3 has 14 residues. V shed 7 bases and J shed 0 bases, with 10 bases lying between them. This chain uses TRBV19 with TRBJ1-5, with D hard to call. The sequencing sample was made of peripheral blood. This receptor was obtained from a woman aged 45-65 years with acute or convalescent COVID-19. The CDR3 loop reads CASKVRDSNQPQHF. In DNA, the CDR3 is TGTGCCAGTAAGGTCCGGGATAGCAATCAGCCCCAGCATTTT.